These 22 T cell receptor beta chains originate from one sample sequenced in a study of early T cells in non-severe SARS-CoV-2 infection. TCRdb redid the calling of the 5' RACE reads with MiXCR, one entry per CDR3 protein. This table has around 40,000 distinct CDR3 sequences, about a tenth appearing once. The sample comprised whole blood. These receptors were obtained from an adult who was a healthcare worker with PCR-confirmed SARS-CoV-2 infection or an uninfected control (not recorded which).

In its sample, this clonotype was seen many times. V gene TRBV20-1 combines with J gene TRBJ2-1; D gene uncertain. CDR3 length: 11 residues. Per the germline V gene, CDR1 is DFQATT and CDR2 is SNEGSKA (reference sequence). CDR3 bases: TGCAGCGGCGGATTGGCCAATGAGCAGTTCTTC. Amino acid sequence: CSGGLANEQFF.

About this clonotype: A far larger clone lies a single base away; this is likely a read error. The V call is TRBV5-4, the J call TRBJ2-7, with TRBD1 matching 9 bases. Germline values: CDR1 SGHNT, CDR2 YYREEE (reference sequence). This CDR3 region has 15 residues. The CDR3 loop reads CASGLPGQGLYEQYF. The CDR3 DNA reads as TGTGCCAGCGGCTTACCGGGACAGGGTCTCTACGAGCAGTACTTC.

This clonotype was observed at least ten times. The V call is TRBV6-6, the J call TRBJ1-2; TRBD1 aligns across 7 bases. The length of the CDR3 is 15 residues. The V gene end was trimmed by 5 bases and the J gene end by 1 base; junction bases not matched to a gene: 7. Germline-derived CDR1 and CDR2 are MNHNY and SVGAGI (reference sequence). CDR3 DNA sequence: TGTGCCAGCAGTCCTGGGACAGCGAATAACTATGGCTACACCTTC. This translates into CASSPGTANNYGYTF.

This clonotype was counted many times. A read error may produce the germline difference seen at one junction end. This chain links TRBV18 with TRBJ2-1; no definite D call. CDR3 length: 13 residues. CDR1 and CDR2 from the germline V gene are KGHSH and LQKENI. The CDR3 bases are TGTGCCAGCTCACTTACCTCCGACAATGAGCAGTTCTTC. Translation gives CASSLTSDNEQFF.

About this clonotype itself: A read error may produce the germline difference seen at one junction end. The chain is built from TRBV7-3 and TRBJ2-5; D is possibly TRBD2 (5 bases). The germline gives CDR1 SGHTA, CDR2 FQGTGA. The CDR3 covers 13 residues. CDR3 amino acids: CASSLTGEETQHF. The CDR3 coding sequence is TGTGCCAGCAGCTTAACCGGGGAAGAGACCCAGCACTTC.

This clonotype was counted a few times. The chain couples TRBV9 to TRBJ2-1; the D call may be TRBD1 or TRBD2 (5 bases each). Trimming shortened V by 0 bases and J by 3 bases, and 16 bases separated the two germline ends. In germline, CDR1 is SGDLS, CDR2 YYNGEE. This CDR3 is built from 17 residues. CDR3 DNA sequence: TGTGCCAGCAGCGTAGAACTTTACGGGACGTACTACAATGAGCAGTTCTTC. Translated, it gives CASSVELYGTYYNEQFF.

V and J are TRBV7-9 and TRBJ2-1; D is perhaps TRBD1 (5 bases). Trimming removed 5 bases from V and 9 bases from J, with 14 bases in between. The CDR3 has 13 amino acids. Germline V gene sequence: CDR1 SEHNR, CDR2 FQNEAQ (reference sequence). The CDR3 here is CASSGYQGTEQFF. The CDR3 region has the DNA TGTGCCAGCAGCGGGTATCAGGGAACTGAGCAGTTCTTC.

This clonotype was seen ten or more times. The chain is built from TRBV11-3 and TRBJ2-1; D might be TRBD2 (6 bases). From germline, CDR1 is SGHNT and CDR2 YENEEA. The CDR3 length is 12 residues. V lost 8 bases to trimming and J lost 6 bases, with 11 bases between them. CDR3 amino acids: CASRGAGNEQFF. CDR3 bases: TGTGCCAGCCGCGGAGCGGGCAATGAGCAGTTCTTC. The full variable domain, rest sourced from reference TRBV11-3 and TRBJ2-1, is EAGVVQSPRYKIIEKKQPVAFWCNPISGHNTLYWYLQNLGQGPELLIRYENEEAVDDSQLPKDRFSAERLKGVDSTLKIQPAELGDSAVYLCASRGAGNEQFFGPGTRLTVL.

The V and J genes are TRBV19 and TRBJ1-1; D gene unclear. V lost 6 bases to trimming and J lost 0 bases, with 11 bases between them. CDR3 length: 14 residues. Germline lookup yields CDR1 LNHDA and CDR2 SQIVND (reference sequence). CDR3 DNA sequence: TGTGCCAGTAGCCCATCCGGGGTGAACACTGAAGCTTTCTTT. As protein: CASSPSGVNTEAFF.

Many counts were recorded for this clonotype. The V gene is TRBV28, the J gene TRBJ1-6, with unresolved D. Germline-derived CDR1 and CDR2 are MDHEN and SYDVKM. V gave up 0 bases and J gave up 9 bases, with 3 bases separating them. The CDR3 spans 12 residues. For the CDR3, the DNA is TGTGCCAGCAGTTTATGGGCTTCACCCCTCCACTTT. Its translation is CASSLWASPLHF. The full variable domain, with the rest looked up from reference TRBV28 and TRBJ1-6, is DVKVTQSSRYLVKRTGEKVFLECVQDMDHENMFWYRQDPGLGLRLIYFSYDVKMKEKGDIPEGYSVSREKKERFSLILESASTNQTSMYLCASSLWASPLHFGNGTRLTVT.

The chain is built from TRBV20-1 and TRBJ1-1, with unresolved D. V lost 6 bases and J 5 bases, leaving 13 bases between the germline ends. There are 12 residues in the CDR3. The germline CDR1 and CDR2 sequences are DFQATT and SNEGSKA (reference sequence). The CDR3 nucleotides are TGCAGTGCCGTCAGGCGGGGAACTGAAGCTTTCTTT. Protein product: CSAVRRGTEAFF.

This clonotype occurred many times. This chain joins TRBV7-6 and TRBJ1-2; 7 nucleotides line up with TRBD1. The J segment lost 4 bases and the V segment lost 0 bases, leaving 2 bases of the junction unmatched. The CDR3 contains 14 residues. Germline CDR1 is SGHVS and CDR2 is FNYEAQ. CDR3 sequence: CASSLAAGGYGYTF. The CDR3 coding sequence is TGTGCCAGCAGCTTAGCAGCAGGGGGCTATGGCTACACCTTC.

This chain links TRBV3-1 with TRBJ1-2; weak D call: TRBD1 (5 bases). Trimming left V 4 bases short and J 3 bases short, with 12 bases between. In germline, CDR1 is LGHDT, CDR2 YNNKEL (reference sequence). CDR3 length equals 14 residues. The CDR3, as DNA: TGTGCCAGCAGCCTTCAGGGTTTTCACTATGGCTACACCTTC. It is translated as CASSLQGFHYGYTF.

This clonotype was seen a few times. This sequence joins TRBV6-6 and TRBJ2-3; TRBD2 aligns across 8 bases. Germline CDR1 and CDR2: MNHNY and SVGAGI (reference sequence). V gave up 0 bases and J gave up 1 base; unmatched junction bases: 3. The CDR3 has 16 amino acids. Here the CDR3 DNA reads TGTGCCAGCAGTTACTCTGGAGCGGGGGGCACAGATACGCAGTATTTT. Translated: CASSYSGAGGTDTQYF.

This clonotype has only a few counts. The genes are TRBV6-4 and TRBJ1-1; 9 bases fit TRBD1. Trimming at V came to 6 bases and at J to 3 bases, leaving 5 bases not matched to a gene. Germline V CDR1 and CDR2: MRHNA, SNTAGT. This CDR3 spans 14 amino acids. In DNA, the CDR3 is TGTGCCAGCAGAATGACAGGGGGTCACACTGAAGCTTTCTTT. Translation gives CASRMTGGHTEAFF.

This clonotype has ten or more counts. The chain joins TRBV9 to TRBJ2-2, with D unclear. Trimming pared 4 bases from V and 6 bases from J, leaving 10 bases between. Looked up from germline, CDR1 is SGDLS and CDR2 is YYNGEE. The CDR3 sequence is 13 residues long. In DNA, the CDR3 is TGTGCCAGCAGCCCCCGGGTCCCCGGGGAGCTGTTTTTT. Protein: CASSPRVPGELFF.

This clonotype was found many times. V gene TRBV9 combines with J gene TRBJ2-7, with no clear D. The ends were cut back, 0 bases at V and 2 bases at J, with 9 bases in the middle. Germline assignment: CDR1 SGDLS and CDR2 YYNGEE. The CDR3 covers 14 residues. DNA for the CDR3: TGTGCCAGCAGCGTAGAGATCGGGCCCTACGAGCAGTACTTC. It specifies CASSVEIGPYEQYF. Full variable domain (missing parts from reference TRBV9 and TRBJ2-7): DSGVTQTPKHLITATGQRVTLRCSPRSGDLSVYWYQQSLDQGLQFLIQYYNGEERAKGNILERFSAQQFPDLHSELNLSSLELGDSALYFCASSVEIGPYEQYFGPGTRLTVT.

This clonotype turned up a few times. The CDR3 region is CASGLGLGAAFF. The CDR3 nucleotides are TGTGCCAGCGGGCTAGGTCTGGGGGCGGCTTTCTTT. The rearrangement uses TRBV7-9 and TRBJ1-1, with D possibly TRBD1 on 6 matching bases. The CDR3 covers 12 residues. Deletions cut 8 bases from V and 11 bases from J, with 18 bases between. CDR1 is SEHNR and CDR2 is FQNEAQ in the germline V gene (reference sequence).

V and J are TRBV6-1 and TRBJ2-5; no clear D. V shed 11 bases and J shed 0 bases, with 10 bases lying between them. The length of the CDR3 is 12 residues. The germline V gene has CDR1 MNHNS and CDR2 SASEGT. The CDR3 DNA is TGTGCCGCCGGCAAGGACCAAGAGACCCAGTACTTC. This sequence encodes CAAGKDQETQYF.

The chain joins TRBV7-9 to TRBJ2-1, with no clear D. Between the trimmed V and J ends, which lost 4 bases and 0 bases, there was a span of 7 bases. There are 14 residues in the CDR3. The germline CDR1 and CDR2 sequences are SEHNR and FQNEAQ (reference sequence). This CDR3 is CASSSPSSYNEQFF. The CDR3 DNA follows: TGTGCCAGCAGCTCGCCAAGCTCCTACAATGAGCAGTTCTTC.

V and J are TRBV20-1 and TRBJ2-1; 8 bases fit TRBD2. The V gene's germline CDR1 is DFQATT and CDR2 SNEGSKA (reference sequence). This CDR3 region has 14 residues. J was trimmed by 2 bases and V by 3 bases; bases with no gene match: 3. The CDR3 loop reads CSASGGAAYNEQFF. CDR3 sequence (DNA): TGCAGTGCTAGCGGGGGGGCGGCCTACAATGAGCAGTTCTTC.

The V gene is TRBV7-3, the J gene TRBJ2-1, with 7 bases fitting TRBD2. The CDR3 is 16 amino acids. V shed 5 bases, J shed 6 bases, and the junction held 13 bases outside the gene matches. Germline loops: CDR1 SGHTA, CDR2 FQGTGA. The CDR3 sequence is CASSRTPVAGSNEQFF. The CDR3 coding sequence is TGTGCCAGCAGCCGTACTCCGGTAGCGGGTAGCAATGAGCAGTTCTTC.